The 5 T cell receptor beta chains below all came from one sample that was sequenced in a study of blood T cell repertoires in COVID-19. The table came from immunoSEQ multiplex PCR; TCRdb's copy has only in-frame clones and leaves some out. The sample contains some 89,000 clones, 82% of which appear only once. The material sequenced was peripheral blood. Receptors were obtained from an elderly woman with acute or convalescent COVID-19.

The gene calls are TRBV12-3 or TRBV12-4 and TRBJ1-2; 10 positions agree with TRBD1. J was trimmed by 10 bases and V by 5 bases; bases with no gene match: 7. The CDR3 is 13 amino acids. CDR3 nucleotides: TGTGCCAGCAGTAAGGACAGGGGGTTGGACTACACCTTC. As protein: CASSKDRGLDYTF.

The chain has TRBV27 and TRBJ2-5; 8 bases align to TRBD1. The CDR3 is 16 residues long. The trim removed 4 bases at V and 5 bases at J, leaving 12 bases unmatched. Per germline, CDR1 MNHEY and CDR2 SMNVEV (reference sequence). Here the CDR3 DNA reads TGTGCCAGCAGTTCCCACAACTCCAGGGGGCTTGAGACCCAGTACTTC. It is translated as CASSSHNSRGLETQYF.

The genes are TRBV11-2 and TRBJ2-1, with a possible D match to TRBD2 (7 bases). The CDR3 has 13 amino acids. V was pared by 3 bases and J by 8 bases, with 11 bases between. CDR1 and CDR2 from the germline V gene are SGHAT and FQNNGV. CDR3 nucleotide sequence: TGTGCCAGCAGCTTTAGGGGGGGCTATGAGCAGTTCTTC. Translating gives CASSFRGGYEQFF.

The chain carries TRBV5-8 and TRBJ1-4; 8 bases are a match to TRBD1. CDR1 and CDR2 from the germline V gene are SGHTS and YDEGEE. This CDR3 contains 15 residues. V shed 3 bases and J 3 bases; nucleotides not matched to a gene: 4. The CDR3 is CASSSRQGSNEKLFF. The CDR3 DNA reads TGTGCCAGCAGCTCGCGACAGGGGTCTAATGAAAAACTGTTTTTT.

The V and J genes are TRBV4-2 and TRBJ2-7, with 14 bases matching TRBD2. Looked up from germline, CDR1 is LGHNA and CDR2 is YNFKEQ. This CDR3 region has 16 residues. The V segment lost 2 bases and the J segment 7 bases; nucleotides outside the gene matches: 7. The CDR3, as DNA: TGTGCCAGCAGCCAACCGGGACTAGCGGGGGAAGGGGAGCAGTACTTC. Protein sequence: CASSQPGLAGEGEQYF.